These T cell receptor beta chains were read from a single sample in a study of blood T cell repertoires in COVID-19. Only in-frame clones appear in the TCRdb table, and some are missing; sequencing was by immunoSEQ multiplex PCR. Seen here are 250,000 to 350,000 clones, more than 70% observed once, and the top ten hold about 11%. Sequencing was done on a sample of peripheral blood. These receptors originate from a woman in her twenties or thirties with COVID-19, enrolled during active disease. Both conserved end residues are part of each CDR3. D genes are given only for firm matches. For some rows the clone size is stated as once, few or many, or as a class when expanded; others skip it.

cdr3_aa: CASSQEVSGGATNTGELFF
cdr3_nt: TGTGCCAGCAGCCAAGAGGTTAGCGGGGGAGCCACGAACACCGGGGAGCTGTTTTTT
clone_size: .
j_call: TRBJ2-2
v_call: TRBV4-2
d_call: TRBD2

cdr3_aa: CASSFGQGRSGNTIYF
cdr3_nt: TGTGCCAGCAGCTTTGGACAGGGCCGCTCTGGAAACACCATATATTTT
clone_size: few
j_call: TRBJ1-3
v_call: TRBV11-2
d_call: TRBD1

cdr3_aa: CASSFGTGYNGQFF
cdr3_nt: TGTGCCAGCAGCTTCGGGACAGGTTACAATGGGCAGTTCTTC
clone_size: .
j_call: TRBJ2-1
v_call: TRBV7-9
d_call: TRBD1

cdr3_aa: CSVKEAGGPSGELFF
cdr3_nt: TGCAGCGTGAAGGAAGCGGGAGGGCCCTCCGGGGAGCTGTTTTTT
clone_size: few
j_call: TRBJ2-2
v_call: TRBV29-1
d_call: TRBD2

cdr3_aa: CASTRTGNSLDYGYTF
cdr3_nt: TGCGCCAGCACTCGGACAGGGAACAGTCTCGACTATGGCTACACCTTC
clone_size: .
j_call: TRBJ1-2
v_call: TRBV5-1
d_call: TRBD1

cdr3_aa: CASRRGLAYEQYF
cdr3_nt: TGTGCCAGCAGGCGGGGACTAGCGTACGAGCAGTACTTC
clone_size: .
j_call: TRBJ2-7
v_call: TRBV28
d_call: TRBD2

cdr3_aa: CASSVDGGPQPQHF
cdr3_nt: TGTGCCAGCAGCGTAGACGGGGGGCCTCAGCCCCAGCATTTT
clone_size: .
j_call: TRBJ1-5
v_call: TRBV9
d_call: .

cdr3_aa: CASSSFYGYTF
cdr3_nt: TGTGCCAGCAGTTCCTTTTATGGCTACACCTTC
clone_size: .
j_call: TRBJ1-2
v_call: TRBV6-2/TRBV6-3
d_call: .

cdr3_aa: CASSRGLAGEPEQYF
cdr3_nt: TGTGCCAGCAGCCGGGGACTAGCGGGAGAGCCCGAGCAGTACTTC
clone_size: few
j_call: TRBJ2-7
v_call: TRBV3-1/TRBV3-2
d_call: TRBD2

cdr3_aa: CASSESATPRGYTF
cdr3_nt: TGTGCCAGCAGTGAATCCGCGACTCCGCGGGGCTACACCTTC
clone_size: .
j_call: TRBJ1-2
v_call: TRBV2
d_call: .

cdr3_aa: CASSATGIGVGYTF
cdr3_nt: TGCGCCAGCAGCGCGACAGGGATCGGGGTAGGCTACACCTTC
clone_size: .
j_call: TRBJ1-2
v_call: TRBV5-1
d_call: TRBD1

cdr3_aa: CASSFALTEGGEAFF
cdr3_nt: TGTGCCAGCAGCTTCGCCCTGACGGAAGGGGGTGAAGCTTTCTTT
clone_size: once
j_call: TRBJ1-1
v_call: TRBV7-2
d_call: .

cdr3_aa: CASSVGHSNEKLFF
cdr3_nt: TGTGCCAGCAGCGTAGGTCACTCTAATGAAAAACTGTTTTTT
clone_size: .
j_call: TRBJ1-4
v_call: TRBV9
d_call: .

cdr3_aa: CASSVHGGQPQHF
cdr3_nt: TGTGCCAGCTCTGTCCACGGAGGTCAGCCCCAGCATTTT
clone_size: .
j_call: TRBJ1-5
v_call: TRBV18
d_call: .

cdr3_aa: CASSREETGELFF
cdr3_nt: TGTGCCAGCAGTCGTGAGGAGACCGGGGAGCTGTTTTTT
clone_size: .
j_call: TRBJ2-2
v_call: TRBV6-2/TRBV6-3
d_call: .

cdr3_aa: CASSITAGGTGELFF
cdr3_nt: TGTGCCAGTAGTATAACAGCGGGAGGAACCGGGGAGCTGTTTTTT
clone_size: .
j_call: TRBJ2-2
v_call: TRBV19
d_call: TRBD2

cdr3_aa: CASSFGLDQETQYF
cdr3_nt: TGCGCCAGCAGCTTTGGACTAGACCAAGAGACCCAGTACTTC
clone_size: few
j_call: TRBJ2-5
v_call: TRBV5-1
d_call: TRBD2

cdr3_aa: CASSLGTIQTQYF
cdr3_nt: TGTGCCAGCAGCTTAGGGACAATCCAGACCCAGTACTTC
clone_size: .
j_call: TRBJ2-5
v_call: TRBV7-8
d_call: .

cdr3_aa: CASSEAGQGGTGRNEKLFF
cdr3_nt: TGTGCCAGCAGTGAAGCGGGACAGGGGGGGACGGGTCGAAATGAAAAACTGTTTTTT
clone_size: .
j_call: TRBJ1-4
v_call: TRBV6-1
d_call: TRBD1

cdr3_aa: CASSEQGAGSETQHF
cdr3_nt: TGTGCCAGCAGTGAACAGGGCGCGGGGAGCGAGACCCAGCATTTT
clone_size: .
j_call: TRBJ1-5
v_call: TRBV2
d_call: .

cdr3_aa: CASSWGGSSYEQYF
cdr3_nt: TGCGCCAGCAGCTGGGGAGGGTCATCCTACGAGCAGTACTTC
clone_size: .
j_call: TRBJ2-7
v_call: TRBV5-1
d_call: TRBD2

cdr3_aa: CASFSQGGSGNTIYF
cdr3_nt: TGTGCCAGTTTCAGTCAGGGCGGCTCTGGAAACACCATATATTTT
clone_size: .
j_call: TRBJ1-3
v_call: TRBV9
d_call: .

cdr3_aa: CASSLLTGNYGYTF
cdr3_nt: TGTGCCAGCAGCCTTTTGACAGGGAACTATGGCTACACCTTC
clone_size: .
j_call: TRBJ1-2
v_call: TRBV3-1/TRBV3-2
d_call: TRBD1

cdr3_aa: CASSSDLGSYGYTF
cdr3_nt: TGTGCCAGCAGCTCGGATCTAGGATCGTATGGCTACACCTTC
clone_size: .
j_call: TRBJ1-2
v_call: TRBV11-1
d_call: .

cdr3_aa: CASSIDPLGPWDTQYF
cdr3_nt: TGTGCCAGTAGTATAGACCCTCTAGGCCCCTGGGATACGCAGTATTTT
clone_size: .
j_call: TRBJ2-3
v_call: TRBV19
d_call: .

cdr3_aa: CASSLTGGQPQHF
cdr3_nt: TGCGCCAGCAGCCTGACGGGGGGACAGCCCCAGCATTTT
clone_size: .
j_call: TRBJ1-5
v_call: TRBV5-1
d_call: .

cdr3_aa: CASSGRTSGTSIYNEQFF
cdr3_nt: TGTGCCAGCAGCGGCCGGACTAGCGGGACTTCAATTTACAATGAGCAGTTCTTC
clone_size: .
j_call: TRBJ2-1
v_call: TRBV13
d_call: TRBD2

cdr3_aa: CASSVLAGAYEQYF
cdr3_nt: TGTGCCAGCAGTGTACTAGCGGGGGCCTACGAGCAGTACTTC
clone_size: .
j_call: TRBJ2-7
v_call: TRBV2
d_call: TRBD2

cdr3_aa: CASSYSSGRVSNGYTF
cdr3_nt: TGTGCCAGCAGTTACTCGTCCGGCAGGGTTTCGAATGGCTACACCTTC
clone_size: .
j_call: TRBJ1-2
v_call: TRBV6-6
d_call: .

cdr3_aa: CASSKDGSGSAYNEQFF
cdr3_nt: TGTGCCAGCAGCAAAGATGGTAGCGGGAGTGCATACAATGAGCAGTTCTTC
clone_size: .
j_call: TRBJ2-1
v_call: TRBV21-1
d_call: .

cdr3_aa: CASSLLDRGDEQYF
cdr3_nt: TGTGCCAGCAGCCTCTTAGACAGGGGCGACGAGCAGTACTTC
clone_size: .
j_call: TRBJ2-7
v_call: TRBV3-1/TRBV3-2
d_call: TRBD1

cdr3_aa: CASSLSGTGPSYEQYF
cdr3_nt: TGTGCCAGCAGTTTATCAGGGACAGGACCTTCCTACGAGCAGTACTTC
clone_size: few
j_call: TRBJ2-7
v_call: TRBV28
d_call: TRBD1

cdr3_aa: CASSSRVLAGGPYEQYF
cdr3_nt: TGTGCCAGCAGCTCGAGGGTTCTAGCGGGAGGGCCCTACGAGCAGTACTTC
clone_size: .
j_call: TRBJ2-7
v_call: TRBV7-9
d_call: TRBD2

cdr3_aa: CASSLNRANNEQYF
cdr3_nt: TGCGCCAGCAGCTTAAACAGGGCAAATAACGAGCAGTACTTC
clone_size: few
j_call: TRBJ2-7
v_call: TRBV5-1
d_call: .

cdr3_aa: CAWSVDLNTEAFF
cdr3_nt: TGTGCCTGGAGTGTAGACTTGAACACTGAAGCTTTCTTT
clone_size: .
j_call: TRBJ1-1
v_call: TRBV30
d_call: .

cdr3_aa: CASTPDRQNTEAFF
cdr3_nt: TGTGCCAGCACCCCGGACAGACAGAACACTGAAGCTTTCTTT
clone_size: .
j_call: TRBJ1-1
v_call: TRBV28
d_call: .

cdr3_aa: CASSQLTDQPQHF
cdr3_nt: TGCGCCAGCAGCCAATTGACAGATCAGCCCCAGCATTTT
clone_size: .
j_call: TRBJ1-5
v_call: TRBV4-3
d_call: .

cdr3_aa: CASSQSGDTQPQHF
cdr3_nt: TGTGCCAGCAGCCAATCGGGGGACACTCAGCCCCAGCATTTT
clone_size: .
j_call: TRBJ1-5
v_call: TRBV16
d_call: .

cdr3_aa: CASSERSESSYEQYF
cdr3_nt: TGTGCCAGCAGTGAACGGAGTGAAAGCTCCTACGAGCAGTACTTC
clone_size: once
j_call: TRBJ2-7
v_call: TRBV2
d_call: .

cdr3_aa: CASRSDRGGNTIYF
cdr3_nt: TGTGCCAGCAGATCGGACAGGGGGGGAAACACCATATATTTT
clone_size: .
j_call: TRBJ1-3
v_call: TRBV6-5
d_call: TRBD1

cdr3_aa: CASSPPTRLNEQFF
cdr3_nt: TGTGCCAGCTCACCACCTACTAGACTCAATGAGCAGTTCTTC
clone_size: .
j_call: TRBJ2-1
v_call: TRBV18
d_call: .

cdr3_aa: CASSTGLAGGETQYF
cdr3_nt: TGCGCCAGCAGCACGGGACTAGCGGGCGGGGAGACCCAGTACTTC
clone_size: few
j_call: TRBJ2-5
v_call: TRBV5-1
d_call: TRBD2

cdr3_aa: CAISESLAGLAVSYEQYF
cdr3_nt: TGTGCCATCAGTGAGTCCCTAGCGGGGCTAGCGGTCTCCTACGAGCAGTACTTC
clone_size: .
j_call: TRBJ2-7
v_call: TRBV10-3
d_call: TRBD2

cdr3_aa: CASSSDTGWAETQYF
cdr3_nt: TGTGCCAGCAGCTCAGACACGGGATGGGCGGAGACCCAGTACTTC
clone_size: .
j_call: TRBJ2-5
v_call: TRBV7-2
d_call: .

cdr3_aa: CASSPNLAGAYEQYF
cdr3_nt: TGTGCCAGCAGTCCCAACCTAGCGGGAGCATACGAGCAGTACTTC
clone_size: .
j_call: TRBJ2-7
v_call: TRBV28
d_call: TRBD2

cdr3_aa: CASSLALAGGVTGELFF
cdr3_nt: TGTGCCAGCAGCTTAGCACTAGCGGGAGGGGTCACCGGGGAGCTGTTTTTT
clone_size: .
j_call: TRBJ2-2
v_call: TRBV7-9
d_call: TRBD2

cdr3_aa: CASSGGLAVSYNEQFF
cdr3_nt: TGTGCCAGCAGTGGGGGACTAGCGGTCTCCTACAATGAGCAGTTCTTC
clone_size: .
j_call: TRBJ2-1
v_call: TRBV2
d_call: TRBD2

cdr3_aa: CASSEWGGPGETQYF
cdr3_nt: TGTGCCAGCAGTGAATGGGGGGGGCCGGGAGAGACCCAGTACTTC
clone_size: once
j_call: TRBJ2-5
v_call: TRBV6-1
d_call: .

cdr3_aa: CASSSQGRGTEAFF
cdr3_nt: TGTGCCAGCAGCTCGCAGGGTAGGGGTACTGAAGCTTTCTTT
clone_size: .
j_call: TRBJ1-1
v_call: TRBV7-3
d_call: .

cdr3_aa: CASSPGLSTDTQYF
cdr3_nt: TGTGCCAGCAGTCCGGGACTAAGCACAGATACGCAGTATTTT
clone_size: .
j_call: TRBJ2-3
v_call: TRBV11-3
d_call: TRBD2

cdr3_aa: CASSPGLRSNEQFF
cdr3_nt: TGTGCCAGCAGCCCAGGGCTCAGGAGCAATGAGCAGTTCTTC
clone_size: .
j_call: TRBJ2-1
v_call: TRBV11-2
d_call: .